Given below is one T cell receptor beta chain in context. Its specific antigen is unknown. Per-base quality was not reported, and no clone a single base away is much larger than it. Trimming takes 6 bases off V and 7 bases off J; junction bases not matched to a gene: 6. The germline V gene supplies CDR1 MNHEY and CDR2 SVGAGI. The cysteine opens and the phenylalanine closes a CDR3 of 13 amino acids. Of all the DNA, just the CDR3 is kept, 39 bases in frame from base 1. The sample is drawn from a study of T cell responses to AZD1222 COVID-19 vaccine (dated by TCRdb to 2020 to 2023). At the level of the whole study: Because spike-specific TCR depth and breadth did not differ between the two schedules, AZD1222 recipients who got a second dose at roughly 4 weeks were pooled with those who got a second dose at roughly 12 weeks. A total of under 250 trial participants underwent TCR sequencing, of whom 207 had received two doses of AZD1222 and some 26 had received two doses of the MenACWY control vaccine. Trial participants were enrolled by age into subgroups of 18-55, 56-69 and 70-plus years, and around 150, 28 and 57 TCR-sequenced participants, respectively, were included in these subgroups. Beyond this particular receptor, the publication reports: Only five to seven AZD1222 recipients were SARS-CoV-2 seropositive at baseline, limiting conclusions about previously exposed vaccinees. In the small 56-69-year group, the increase in depth fell short of significance, most likely because of low power. The vaccine-associated CD4 TCRs covered the entire spike protein, and the dominant responses fell in regions 160-218 and 743-854. Reportedly, almost half of the unique spike-specific TCRs recognized epitopes lying outside the regions that are mutated in the B.1.351 and B.1.1.7 variants. Because no day 14 peak-response samples were available, repertoires were characterized only after the peak T cell response. Most participants were white British and females outnumbered males, and the authors suggested that clonal diversity may have been underestimated. Spike-specific TCR breadth and depth rose significantly after two AZD1222 doses compared with day 0 and with MenACWY recipients.

What the time point label conveys for this sample: baseline before first vaccination. Samples from vaccinated people were obtained from the UK trials COV001 and COV002, which included a single-blind randomized controlled phase 2/3 trial of AZD1222 (ChAdOx1 nCoV-19) in healthy adults. For TCRbeta chain sequencing, PBMC samples from trial participants were taken at day 0 and at day 28 after the second dose. The CDR3 regions of human TCRbeta chains were analyzed by immunosequencing. The original methods were these. TCRs in the repertoires were compared against a reference library of SARS-CoV-2-specific TCRs that had been generated with the MIRA antigen-specificity platform. Breadth was defined as the fraction of unique TCRs that were SARS-CoV-2-associated. Depth was defined as the fraction of total T cells that were SARS-CoV-2-associated. Using the MIRA data, every spike-specific TCR was mapped to the spike region that the TCR reacted to and assigned to either a CD4 or a CD8 class. Log10-transformed breadth and depth values were compared by one-way ANOVA with Sidak's multiple comparisons tests. The source is immuneACCESS, and TCRdb retained only in-frame sequences with V and J called. Part of the clones is not carried over; for the studies checked, unresolved V genes explain less than half of this, and the remainder is unexplained. Clone size and the V and J calls come from that table; the DNA yielded D and trimming. This sample is represented by about 130,000 clones; approximately 93% of them were singletons. Under 3.5% of the sample comes from the top ten.

The sequencing here drew on peripheral blood, taken on day 0 of AZD1222 vaccination. This receptor was obtained from an adult in good health. The chain employs TRBV6-5 and TRBJ1-2; the junction holds 9 bases that match TRBD1. The encoded CDR3 is CASRDRGVGGYTF. Read as DNA, the sequence is TGTGCCAGCAGGGACAGGGGAGTTGGTGGCTACACCTTC.